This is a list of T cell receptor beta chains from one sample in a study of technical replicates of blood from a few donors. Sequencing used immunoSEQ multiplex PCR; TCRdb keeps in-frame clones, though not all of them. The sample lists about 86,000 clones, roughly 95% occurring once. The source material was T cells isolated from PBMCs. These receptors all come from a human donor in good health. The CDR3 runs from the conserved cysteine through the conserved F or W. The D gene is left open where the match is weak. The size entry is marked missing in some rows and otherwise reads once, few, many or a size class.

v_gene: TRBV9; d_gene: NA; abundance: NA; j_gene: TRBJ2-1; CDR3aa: CASSPLSSYNEQFF; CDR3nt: TGTGCCAGCAGCCCCTTGAGCTCCTACAATGAGCAGTTCTTC
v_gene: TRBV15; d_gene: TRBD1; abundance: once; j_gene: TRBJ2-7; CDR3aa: CATSTRTGSLYEQYF; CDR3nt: TGTGCCACCAGCACCCGGACAGGTTCTCTCTACGAGCAGTACTTC
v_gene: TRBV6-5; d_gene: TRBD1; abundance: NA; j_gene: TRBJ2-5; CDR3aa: CASSYSEDREETQYF; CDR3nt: TGTGCCAGCAGTTACTCTGAGGACAGGGAAGAGACCCAGTACTTC
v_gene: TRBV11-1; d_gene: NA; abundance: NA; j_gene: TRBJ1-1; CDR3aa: CASSLWGSLRGGLNTEAFF; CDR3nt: TGTGCCAGCAGCTTATGGGGCTCGTTACGGGGAGGGCTGAACACTGAAGCTTTCTTT
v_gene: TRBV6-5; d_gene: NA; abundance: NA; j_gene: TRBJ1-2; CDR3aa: CASSYIGSPYYGYTF; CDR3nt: TGTGCCAGCAGTTATATCGGGAGTCCTTATTATGGCTACACCTTC
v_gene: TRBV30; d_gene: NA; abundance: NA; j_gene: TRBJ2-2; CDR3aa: CAWSVTRTAYTGELFF; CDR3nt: TGTGCCTGGAGTGTGACCCGGACAGCCTACACCGGGGAGCTGTTTTTT
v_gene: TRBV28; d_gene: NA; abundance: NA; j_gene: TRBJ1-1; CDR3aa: CASSLAEINTEAFF; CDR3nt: TGTGCCAGCAGTTTGGCAGAAATTAACACTGAAGCTTTCTTT
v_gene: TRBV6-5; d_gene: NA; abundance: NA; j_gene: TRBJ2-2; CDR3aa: CASSYLREVSGELFF; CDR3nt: TGTGCCAGCAGTTACTTGAGAGAGGTTAGCGGGGAGCTGTTTTTT
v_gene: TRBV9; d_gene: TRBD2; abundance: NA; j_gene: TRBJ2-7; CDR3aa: CASSPRSGRVNEQYF; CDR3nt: TGTGCCAGCAGCCCCCGGAGCGGGAGGGTGAACGAGCAGTACTTC
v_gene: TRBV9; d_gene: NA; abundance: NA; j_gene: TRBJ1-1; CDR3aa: CASSEEANTEAFF; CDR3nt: TGTGCCAGCAGCGAGGAGGCCAACACTGAAGCTTTCTTT
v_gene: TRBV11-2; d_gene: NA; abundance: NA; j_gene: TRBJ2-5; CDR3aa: CASSYQQQETQYF; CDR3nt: TGTGCCAGCAGCTACCAACAGCAAGAGACCCAGTACTTC
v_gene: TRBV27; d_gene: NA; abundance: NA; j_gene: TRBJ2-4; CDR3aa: CASRAGGLAKNIQYF; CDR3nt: TGTGCCAGCAGGGCTGGGGGCTTAGCCAAAAACATTCAGTACTTC
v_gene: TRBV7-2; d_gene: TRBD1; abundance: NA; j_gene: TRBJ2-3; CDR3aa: CASSPTGTGTDTQYF; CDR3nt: TGTGCCAGCAGTCCGACCGGGACAGGGACAGATACGCAGTATTTT
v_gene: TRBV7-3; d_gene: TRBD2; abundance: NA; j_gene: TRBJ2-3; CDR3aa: CASAYSSGRTDTQYF; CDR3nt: TGTGCCAGCGCTTATTCTAGCGGGAGAACAGATACGCAGTATTTT
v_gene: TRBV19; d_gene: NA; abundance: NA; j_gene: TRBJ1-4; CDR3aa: CASRLTGGTNEKLFF; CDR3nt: TGTGCCAGTAGACTGACCGGGGGAACTAATGAAAAACTGTTTTTT
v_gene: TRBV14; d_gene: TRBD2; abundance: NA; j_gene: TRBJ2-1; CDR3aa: CASSGGADPPLRQFF; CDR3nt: TGTGCCAGCTCGGGGGGGGCGGATCCCCCACTAAGGCAGTTCTTC
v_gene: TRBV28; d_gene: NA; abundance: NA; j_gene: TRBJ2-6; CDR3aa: CASSSIEVSGANVLTF; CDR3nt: TGTGCCAGCAGTTCGATTGAGGTATCTGGGGCCAACGTCCTGACTTTC
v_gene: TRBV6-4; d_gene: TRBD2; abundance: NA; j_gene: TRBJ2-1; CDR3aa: CASSDSIAGDYNEQFF; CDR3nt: TGTGCCAGCAGTGACTCGATAGCGGGGGACTACAATGAGCAGTTCTTC
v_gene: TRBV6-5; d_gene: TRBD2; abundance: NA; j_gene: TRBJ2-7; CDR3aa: CASSYSRLAGTYEQYF; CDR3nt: TGTGCCAGCAGTTACTCGAGGCTAGCGGGAACTTACGAGCAGTACTTC
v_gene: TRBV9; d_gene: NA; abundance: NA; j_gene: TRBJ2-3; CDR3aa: CASSVGVSATDTQYF; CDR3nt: TGTGCCAGCAGCGTCGGGGTCTCGGCCACAGATACGCAGTATTTT